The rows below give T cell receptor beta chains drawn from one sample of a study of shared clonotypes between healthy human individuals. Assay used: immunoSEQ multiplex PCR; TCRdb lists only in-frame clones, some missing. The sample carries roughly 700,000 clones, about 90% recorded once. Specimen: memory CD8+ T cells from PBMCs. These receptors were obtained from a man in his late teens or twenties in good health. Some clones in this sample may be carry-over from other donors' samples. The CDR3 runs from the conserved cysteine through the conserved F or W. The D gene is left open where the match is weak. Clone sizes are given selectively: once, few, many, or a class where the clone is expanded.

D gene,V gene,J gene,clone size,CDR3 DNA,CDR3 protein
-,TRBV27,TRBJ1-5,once,TGTGCCAGCAGTTTACGGGGCAATCAGCCCCAGCATTTT,CASSLRGNQPQHF
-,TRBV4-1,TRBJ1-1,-,TGCGCCAGCAGCCAAGTCACGGTACCTGAAGCTTTCTTT,CASSQVTVPEAFF
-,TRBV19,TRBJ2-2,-,TGTGCCAGTAGTATGGGACGGCGTGGAGCCGGGGAGCTGTTTTTT,CASSMGRRGAGELFF
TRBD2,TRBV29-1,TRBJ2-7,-,TGCAGCGTTGGGGGACTAGCGGGAGGGAGCGAGCAGTACTTC,CSVGGLAGGSEQYF
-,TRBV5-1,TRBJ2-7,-,TGCGCCAGCAGCTTTTACTACGAGCAGTACTTC,CASSFYYEQYF
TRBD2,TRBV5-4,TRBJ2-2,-,TGTGCCAGCAGCTTAAAGCGGGAGGTCCACACCGGGGAGCTGTTTTTT,CASSLKREVHTGELFF
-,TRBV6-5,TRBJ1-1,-,TGTGCCAGCAGCCCCGAGGGGGGTGAAGCTTTCTTT,CASSPEGGEAFF
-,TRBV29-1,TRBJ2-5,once,TGCAGCGTTTTGGGGAGTGAAGAGACCCAGTACTTC,CSVLGSEETQYF
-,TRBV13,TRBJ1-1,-,TGTGCCAGCAGCCTGGACTACATGAACACTGAAGCTTTCTTT,CASSLDYMNTEAFF
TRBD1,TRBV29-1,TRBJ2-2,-,TGCAGCGTTACAGGGGCAAACACGAACACCGGGGAGCTGTTTTTT,CSVTGANTNTGELFF
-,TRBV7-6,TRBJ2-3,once,TGTGCCAGCAGCTCCCACGGCACTACCACAGATACGCAGTATTTT,CASSSHGTTTDTQYF
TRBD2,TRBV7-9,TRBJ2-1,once,TGTGCCAGCAGCCCCCCTACGGGGGGGGGCCGGTATGAGCAGTTCTTC,CASSPPTGGGRYEQFF
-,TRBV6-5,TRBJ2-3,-,TGTGCCAGCAGTCCCAAGGGGCCGGGCACAGATACGCAGTATTTT,CASSPKGPGTDTQYF
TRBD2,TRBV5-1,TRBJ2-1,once,TGCGCCAGCAGCTGGGCCTCTAGGACGGGAGGGCCGGATGAGCAGTTCTTC,CASSWASRTGGPDEQFF
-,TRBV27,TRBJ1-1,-,TGTGCCAGCAGCGAACGGGACACCCACGGGACTGAAGCTTTCTTT,CASSERDTHGTEAFF
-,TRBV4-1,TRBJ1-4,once,TGCGCCAGCAGCCCGCGTGCGGGCACTAATGAAAAACTGTTTTTT,CASSPRAGTNEKLFF
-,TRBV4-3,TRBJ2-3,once,TGCGCCAGCAGGCAGAGGATAACTAGCACAGATACGCAGTATTTT,CASRQRITSTDTQYF
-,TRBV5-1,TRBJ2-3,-,TGCGCCAGCAGCTTGGCCAGCCGCACAGATACGCAGTATTTT,CASSLASRTDTQYF
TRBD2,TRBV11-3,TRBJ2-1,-,TGTGCCAGCAGCTTAAGGGAGGGCCGGTATGAGCAGTTCTTC,CASSLREGRYEQFF
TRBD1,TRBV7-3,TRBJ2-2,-,TGTGCCAGCAGCCCGGACAGGTTCCTTCAGGAGCTGTTTTTT,CASSPDRFLQELFF
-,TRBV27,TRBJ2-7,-,TGTGCCAGCAGTTTATTGGGGCAGACCTACGAGCAGTACTTC,CASSLLGQTYEQYF
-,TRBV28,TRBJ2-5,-,TGTGCCAGCAGGCCGGGCCGGAATCAAGAGACCCAGTACTTC,CASRPGRNQETQYF
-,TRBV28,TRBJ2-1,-,TGTGCCAGCAGGGGCTACGGACAGAGCAACTCCTACAATGAGCAGTTCTTC,CASRGYGQSNSYNEQFF
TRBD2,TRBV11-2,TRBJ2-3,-,TGTGCCAGCAGCTCCCGATACGGGCTAGCGGGAGAAGATACGCAGTATTTT,CASSSRYGLAGEDTQYF
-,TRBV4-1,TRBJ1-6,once,TGCGCCAGCAGCTTCGACTCCTTCAATTCACCCCTCCACTTT,CASSFDSFNSPLHF
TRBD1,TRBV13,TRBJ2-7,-,TGTGCCAGCAGCCCGTACGGACAGGGAGGAATGGCCTACGAGCAGTACTTC,CASSPYGQGGMAYEQYF
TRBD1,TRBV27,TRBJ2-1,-,TGTGCCAGCAGTTTATTGTCCCCGACAGGGGGCGTATTCAATGAGCAGTTCTTC,CASSLLSPTGGVFNEQFF
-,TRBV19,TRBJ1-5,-,-,CASSINLRQHF
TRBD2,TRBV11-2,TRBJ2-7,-,TGTGCCAGCAGCTCCTCTAGCGGAGGGTACGAGCAGTACTTC,CASSSSSGGYEQYF
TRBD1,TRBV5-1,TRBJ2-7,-,TGCGCCAGCAGGGCTGGGGACAGATACGAGCAGTACTTC,CASRAGDRYEQYF
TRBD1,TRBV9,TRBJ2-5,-,TGTGCCAGCAGCGCAGGGGGCGGCGGAGAGACCCAGTACTTC,CASSAGGGGETQYF
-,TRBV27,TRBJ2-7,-,TGTGCCAGCAGCCCGAGTGGGGGGACGGTATGGTCCTACGAGCAGTACTTC,CASSPSGGTVWSYEQYF
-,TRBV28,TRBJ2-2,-,TGTGCCAGCAGGCCGTTCGTGTTCACCGGGGAGCTGTTTTTT,CASRPFVFTGELFF
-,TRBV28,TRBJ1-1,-,TGTGCCAGCAGTCAAGGACAGTGGAACACTGAAGCTTTCTTT,CASSQGQWNTEAFF
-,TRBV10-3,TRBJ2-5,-,TGTGCCATCAGTGAGTCCGTGGGAGGGGGGCGAGAGACCCAGTACTTC,CAISESVGGGRETQYF
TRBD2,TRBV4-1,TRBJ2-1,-,TGCGCCAGTAGGCCCCTCGGGCGGGAGGGCCACAATGAGCAGTTCTTC,CASRPLGREGHNEQFF
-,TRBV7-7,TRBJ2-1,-,TGTGCCACCCAACCTGGGGTAAGATCCTACAATGAGCAGTTCTTC,CATQPGVRSYNEQFF
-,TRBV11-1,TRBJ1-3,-,TGTGCCAGCAGTGATTCTGGAAACACCATATATTTT,CASSDSGNTIYF
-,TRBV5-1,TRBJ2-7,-,TGCGCCAGCAGCACTCTGACCGGGACGTATGCCTACGAGCAGTACTTC,CASSTLTGTYAYEQYF
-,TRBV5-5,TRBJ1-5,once,TGTGCCAGCAGCCTGTACAGGGATTTGAATCAGCCCCAGCATTTT,CASSLYRDLNQPQHF
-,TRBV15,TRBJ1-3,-,TGTGCCACCAGCGCCAGGGTTGGAAACACCATATATTTT,CATSARVGNTIYF
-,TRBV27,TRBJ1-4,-,TGTGCCAGCACGTCTCAGAGCCGGCTGGAAAAACTGTTTTTT,CASTSQSRLEKLFF
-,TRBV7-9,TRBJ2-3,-,TGTGCCAGCAGCGACCTAACTAGCACAGATACGCAGTATTTT,CASSDLTSTDTQYF
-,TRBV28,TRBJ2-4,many,TGTGCCAGCCGTTCGGGAAACAAAAACATTCAGTACTTC,CASRSGNKNIQYF
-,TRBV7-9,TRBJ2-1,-,TGTGCCAGCAGCCAGACCTCGAGCGGCCGACCCGATTACAATGAGCAGTTCTTC,CASSQTSSGRPDYNEQFF
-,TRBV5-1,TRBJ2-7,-,TGCGCCAGCAGCTTGGTATCGGCCTACGAGCAGTACTTC,CASSLVSAYEQYF
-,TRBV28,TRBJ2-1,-,TGTGCCAGCGGAGCCGCTAGAGGGGGGACCGATGAGCAGTTCTTC,CASGAARGGTDEQFF
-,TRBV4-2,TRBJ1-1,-,TGTGCCAGCAGCCAAGTACCGGCCACGGAGGCTGAAGCTTTCTTT,CASSQVPATEAEAFF
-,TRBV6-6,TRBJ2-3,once,TGTGCCAGCAGTTACTCGACGGCCCTTGGTTGGGATACGCAGTATTTT,CASSYSTALGWDTQYF
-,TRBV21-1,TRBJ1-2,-,TGTGCCAGCAGCCGAGTCGTTTGGCAGGATGGCTACACCTTC,CASSRVVWQDGYTF
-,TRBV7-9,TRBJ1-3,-,TGTGCCAGCAGCTTACCCCGGGCCTACTCTGGAAACACCATATATTTT,CASSLPRAYSGNTIYF
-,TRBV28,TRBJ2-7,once,TGTGCCAGCAGCCCCGGGCGATGGAGCTCCTACGAGCAGTACTTC,CASSPGRWSSYEQYF
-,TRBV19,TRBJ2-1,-,TGTGCCAGTAGTATGGGGGCAGCCTACAATGAGCAGTTCTTC,CASSMGAAYNEQFF